This note documents a single T cell receptor beta chain sequence. This clonotype was recorded a few times. What this receptor recognizes is not known. Nothing much larger sits one base from this clone, and base qualities are not available. This entry belongs to a study of identical twins listed by TCRdb under 2016. General notes on the study: TCR alpha and beta repertoires from monozygotic twins, unrelated adults of various ages and cord blood were deep-sequenced to test whether fetal clonotypes persist. Replicate twin experiments were performed at different times using different library preparation protocols to rule out contamination.

All donors were healthy Caucasians. Three unrelated non-twin adults were additionally sequenced: a male aged 18 to 29, a male aged 50 to 59 and a female aged 50 to 59. Miltenyi CD45RO+ enrichment and human naive T-cell isolation kits were used to isolate memory (CD45RO+) and naive T cells from PBMC. Receptors were amplified or captured by 5' RACE. The sample was run on an Illumina HiSeq 2000. A universal primer binding site was introduced by template switching, and a unique molecular identifier was present in the final cDNA, enabling accurate counting of TCR cDNA molecules. Specific primers in the conserved constant-segment region were used to synthesize first-strand cDNA for TCR alpha and beta chains. To control for contamination, every cDNA library was double barcoded, receiving both a SMART-Mk sample barcode and Illumina barcodes. TruSeq adapter sequences, together with Illumina sample barcodes, were added in two successive PCR steps. Sequencing of the TCR alpha and beta cDNA libraries was done on the Illumina HiSeq platform using custom primers. Regarding the original processing steps: MiGEC was used to process raw reads and extract unique molecular identifiers, and MiXCR was used to find CDR3 positions. For each individual, recombination models were inferred using an EM algorithm with the repgenHMM and IGoR tools. The analysis of shared clonotypes was done with the tcR package in R, with sharing normalized by the product of cloneset sizes. Out-of-frame nonproductive sequences were analyzed to study raw recombination free of thymic and clonal selection effects. Starting from the raw public reads, TCRdb applied fastp trimming at Q25, assembled clones with MiXCR and retained in-frame beta chains. One record per CDR3 amino acid sequence lists the most common genes and DNA. TCRdb's processing, not the study's, gives the V and J calls here. The sample table contains around 370,000 distinct CDR3 sequences; only one count was recorded for about 9% of them. The ten largest clones take up about 9.1% of the sample.

Summary of the overall study and its limitations: Excess twin sharing in beta out-of-frame sequences was weaker because fewer shared sequences lowered the signal-to-noise ratio. Zero-insertion analyses could be partly confounded by invariant T cells such as MAIT and iNKT, although diverse VJ usage argued against such confounding for most clonotypes. Conclusions relied on cross-sectional statistical analysis, since the same donors could not be followed over many years. Abundant cord blood beta clonotypes had fewer insertions, young adult naive repertoires showed a similar but weaker trend, and memory repertoires showed no such trend. Out-of-frame TCR alpha sequences shared between twins showed an excess of low generation-probability sequences compared with coincidental sharing between unrelated individuals. Out-of-frame TCR alpha sharing in monozygotic twins was systematically underestimated by recombination models, whereas sharing between unrelated individuals was in agreement with the recombination models.

Compared with germline, V lacks 0 bases and J lacks 11 bases; bases without a gene match: 12. Per the germline V gene, MNHEY is the CDR1 and SVGEGT is the CDR2. The CDR3 runs 15 amino acids, cysteine and phenylalanine included. The CDR3 DNA has 45 bases and is translated from base 1. The sample taken for sequencing was naive T cells sorted from blood. According to the study, the label for this sample's cell subset or site signals: cells isolated with a human naive T-cell isolation kit. This sequence was found in a woman aged 45 to 65 in good health. The V and J segments used are TRBV6-2 or TRBV6-3 and TRBJ1-1, with 7 middle bases fitting TRBD1. The CDR3 sequence is CASSYSFGQQGTAFF. The sequence in DNA is TGTGCCAGCAGTTACTCATTTGGTCAACAGGGGACGGCTTTCTTT.